The clone carrying this T cell receptor beta chain has just a few counts. No antigen is known for it. The germline gene is not matched at one end of the junction; a read error may be the cause. This CDR3 contains 13 residues. Germline-derived CDR1 and CDR2 are SGHRS and YFSETQ. The record originates from a study of regulatory T cells in long-lasting Graves disease. Study context: Less than 3 months of antithyroid drugs had been taken by newly diagnosed Graves' patients. Study results and limitations: Segments TRBV28, TRBJ1-2 and TRBJ2-5 showed preferential usage in persistent disease. Persistent patients had more shared public clonotypes (around 2,800) than new patients (about 1,000).

Investigators prepared the TCR beta libraries by applying iRepertoire HTBI primers and Arm-PCR of CDR3 regions. TCRdb itself ran the multiplex PCR reads through MiXCR, one entry per CDR3 protein. The sample has some 560,000 distinct CDR3 sequences; 15% to 20% are singletons. As to time point: newly diagnosed GD, antithyroid drugs for less than 3 months. TCR sequences were obtained from RNA taken from PBMCs. These records were also assigned to another study, of T cells in Graves' hyperthyroidism and ophthalmopathy.

The gene calls are TRBV5-1 and TRBJ2-7; weak D call: TRBD1 (7 bases). This clonotype was sampled from a middle-aged woman with Graves disease. The source material was peripheral blood mononuclear cells (PBMCs), sampled at new diagnosis, from a patient treated with antithyroid drugs. CDR3: CASRRQGGSEQYF. The DNA of the CDR3 is TGTGCCAGCAGACGACAGGGAGGTTCCGAGCAGTACTTC.